This note documents a single T cell receptor (beta chain) sequence. Its matching antigen is unknown. These data come from a study of post-analysis software for immune sequencing data. As for the study in general: Disease courses included relapsing-remitting, secondary progressive and progressive-relapsing multiple sclerosis.

The CDR3 runs 13 residues. CDR1 is LGHDT, CDR2 YNNKEL, per germline (reference sequence). V shed 2 bases and J shed 7 bases, with 9 bases lying between them. Study conclusions and caveats: Included in a set of roughly 5 TRBV segments more frequent in patients than controls were TRBV5-6, TRBV5-1 and TRBV20-1. Batch-matched samples strongly co-clustered by F measure. Controls had significantly higher normalized Chao1 diversity than multiple sclerosis patients.

Built from TCR beta cDNA, the libraries had unique molecular identifiers in them. Input amounts of about 0.85 to 11 million T cells were used. These gave roughly 0.5 million cDNA molecules, so each molecule approximated one T cell. TCRdb passed the PCR reads through MiXCR, listing each CDR3 protein once. The sample lists over 250,000 distinct CDR3 sequences, around 34% occurring once. Sequencing was performed on blood. The clonotype was recovered from a girl aged 5 to 17 with multiple sclerosis. V usage is TRBV3-1 and J usage is TRBJ1-5; maybe TRBD1 (6 bases). CDR3 protein: CASSQSGGQPQHF. CDR3 in DNA: TGTGCCAGCAGCCAATCGGGGGGCCAGCCCCAGCATTTT.